This T cell receptor (beta chain) was captured in a study of T cell clonotyping in hematopoietic cell transplantation. Remarks on this clone: Its antigen is still unknown.

Germline CDR1 is MRHNA and CDR2 is SNTAGT. The junction had 1 base not matched to a gene; V was cut back by 2 bases and J by 0 bases. The CDR3 has 16 residues. The repertoire was sequenced with immunoSEQ multiplex PCR; TCRdb's copy has only in-frame clones and lacks some. The sample holds some 30,000 clones, approximately 95% seen once. Study-wide results and caveats: Graft donor and pretransplant recipient Inverse Simpson Index values predicted broader posttransplant TCR diversity. Cells were unsorted, so CD4 and CD8 contributions were not separated. Recipient TCR diversity dropped after transplant; expanded clonotypes rose from day 30 to 180. At the given depth, recipient repertoires were over 97% de novo clonotypes.

The chain combines TRBV6-4 with TRBJ2-6; 7 bases are shared with TRBD1. This clonotype was sampled from a man in his fifties or sixties in good health. Some clones in this sample may be carry-over from other donors' samples. Specimen: peripheral blood mononuclear cells. CDR3 coding DNA: TGTGCCAGCAGTGACAGGGACAGCTCTGGGGCCAACGTCCTGACTTTC. Amino acids: CASSDRDSSGANVLTF.